This T cell receptor beta chain is from a study of cytomegalovirus exposure and HLA in healthy donors. Turning to the study itself: The Caucasian-associated ancestry cluster held less than 85% of 398 genotyped donors. The study's findings and limits: It was taken for granted in presence/absence analyses that sequencing depth across donors was roughly uniform. With high specificity and sensitivity, the classifier reportedly diagnosed cytomegalovirus status.

A note on this clone: What it recognizes is unknown.

Trimming at V came to 8 bases and at J to 5 bases, leaving 10 bases not matched to a gene. The germline gives CDR1 MNHEY, CDR2 SMNVEV (reference sequence). The length of the CDR3 is 16 residues. Researchers ran the PCR with 60 Vbeta and 13 Jbeta primers. Repertoires were generated with immunoSEQ multiplex PCR, while TCRdb's copy carries only in-frame clones and drops some. The sample includes about 170,000 clones, 70% to 90% seen only once; the top ten take approximately 2.3%. This chain links TRBV27 with TRBJ1-5, with TRBD1 identical over 12 bases. This TCR was sampled from a man aged 18-30 years in good health and CMV-seropositive. Sequenced material: PBMCs. The CDR3 nucleotides read TGTGCCAGCCAAAGCCAGGGACAGGGGGCCTATCAGCCCCAGCATTTT. It translates to CASQSQGQGAYQPQHF.